This TCR beta chain comes out of a study of blood T cell repertoires in COVID-19. Measured with immunoSEQ multiplex PCR; TCRdb has only the in-frame clones, and not every one. The sample holds about 74,000 clones, 70% to 75% seen once. CDR1 and CDR2 from the germline V gene are KGHSH and LQKENI. V was clipped by 2 bases and J by 2 bases, with 16 bases between them. This CDR3 has 17 residues. The material sequenced was peripheral blood. This receptor was obtained from a man in his sixties or seventies with acute or convalescent COVID-19. V and J are TRBV18 and TRBJ2-1; weak D call: TRBD1 (5 bases). CDR3 sequence reads: CASSPFGDSQTYNEQFF. In nucleotides, the CDR3 is TGTGCCAGCTCACCATTCGGTGACAGTCAAACCTACAATGAGCAGTTCTTC.